This is a list of T cell receptor beta chains from one sample in a study of human T cells and chemical hapten exposure. TCRdb used MiXCR to reprocess the RACE reads, holding one entry per CDR3 protein. The repertoire consists of around 100,000 distinct CDR3 sequences, with approximately 10% occurring once and the leading ten covering 3% to 4.5%. This sample comprised whole blood, obtained in connection with sensitization to the hapten diphenylcyclopropenone (DPC). These receptors all come from a woman aged 40-49 years with alopecia areata. Some clones in this sample may be carry-over from other donors' samples. CDR3s include the opening cysteine and the closing phenylalanine or tryptophan. D genes are given only for firm matches. Rows give clone size only sometimes, using once, few, many, or a class for an expanded clone.

CDR3,DNA,D,size,V,J
CSARDAGGVEGEQFF,TGCAGTGCTAGAGACGCAGGGGGAGTAGAAGGTGAGCAGTTCTTC,TRBD1,-,TRBV20-1,TRBJ2-1
CASSQRPDNEQFF,TGCGCCAGCAGCCAAAGACCAGACAATGAGCAGTTCTTC,-,few,TRBV4-1,TRBJ2-1
CASSYSKPVRDGYTF,TGTGCCAGCAGTTACTCAAAACCCGTACGCGATGGCTACACCTTC,-,few,TRBV6-2/TRBV6-3,TRBJ1-2
CASSLLTVAGGPSENTIYF,TGTGCCAGCAGCTTACTCACCGTCGCTGGGGGACCGTCTGAAAACACCATATATTTT,-,many,TRBV11-1,TRBJ1-3
CASSFPGTGRGETQYF,TGTGCCAGCAGCTTCCCCGGGACAGGGAGGGGAGAGACCCAGTACTTC,TRBD1,-,TRBV5-4,TRBJ2-5
CASSLWRGNTEAFF,TGTGCCAGCAGTTTATGGCGCGGTAACACTGAAGCTTTCTTT,-,-,TRBV12-3/TRBV12-4,TRBJ1-1
CSASDGLVTQYF,TGCAGTGCTAGCGACGGTTTGGTGACCCAGTACTTC,-,few,TRBV20-1,TRBJ2-5
CSARKQGGLNTEAFF,TGCAGTGCTAGGAAGCAGGGTGGACTCAACACTGAAGCTTTCTTT,-,-,TRBV20-1,TRBJ1-1
CASSGGVYQPQHF,TGTGCCAGTAGTGGGGGAGTTTACCAGCCCCAGCATTTT,-,few,TRBV19,TRBJ1-5
CASAYTGENSPLHF,TGTGCCAGCGCCTATACAGGGGAGAATTCACCCCTCCACTTT,TRBD1,few,TRBV9,TRBJ1-6
CASSSDPGLWNTEAFF,TGCGCCAGCAGCTCGGATCCGGGACTTTGGAACACTGAAGCTTTCTTT,-,many,TRBV5-1,TRBJ1-1
CASSLNTYNEQFF,TGTGCCAGCAGCTTAAATACATACAATGAGCAGTTCTTC,-,-,TRBV7-9,TRBJ2-1
CASILSYRDTEAFF,TGTGCCAGCATCCTATCCTATAGGGACACTGAAGCTTTCTTT,-,few,TRBV6-5,TRBJ1-1
CASTRGQGTYPRNYGYTF,TGTGCCTCCACCCGGGGGCAGGGGACCTACCCTCGTAACTATGGCTACACCTTC,-,many,TRBV3-1,TRBJ1-2
CASSVGSNTEAFF,TGTGCCAGCAGCGTAGGATCGAACACTGAAGCTTTCTTT,-,-,TRBV9,TRBJ1-1
CASSLTQIYEQYF,TGTGCCAGCAGTTTAACCCAGATCTACGAGCAGTACTTC,-,-,TRBV12-3/TRBV12-4,TRBJ2-7
CASSWDRDDEQFF,TGTGCCAGCAGTTGGGACAGGGATGATGAGCAGTTCTTC,TRBD1,few,TRBV7-7,TRBJ2-1
CSAGQLNEKLFF,TGCAGCGCGGGACAGCTTAATGAAAAACTGTTTTTT,TRBD1,-,TRBV29-1,TRBJ1-4
CASSRRGLGTEAFF,TGCGCCAGCAGCCGCAGGGGGCTTGGGACTGAAGCTTTCTTT,TRBD1,-,TRBV4-3,TRBJ1-1
CASSTERGHEQFF,TGTGCTAGCAGCACCGAGCGGGGCCACGAGCAGTTCTTC,TRBD2,few,TRBV12-3/TRBV12-4,TRBJ2-1
CTSSLGTSGNTEAFF,TGTACCAGCAGCTTAGGGACCTCAGGTAACACTGAAGCTTTCTTT,-,few,TRBV7-6,TRBJ1-1
CASSREQGYNSPLHF,TGTGCCAGCAGCCGCGAACAGGGGTATAATTCACCCCTCCACTTT,TRBD1,-,TRBV12-3/TRBV12-4,TRBJ1-6